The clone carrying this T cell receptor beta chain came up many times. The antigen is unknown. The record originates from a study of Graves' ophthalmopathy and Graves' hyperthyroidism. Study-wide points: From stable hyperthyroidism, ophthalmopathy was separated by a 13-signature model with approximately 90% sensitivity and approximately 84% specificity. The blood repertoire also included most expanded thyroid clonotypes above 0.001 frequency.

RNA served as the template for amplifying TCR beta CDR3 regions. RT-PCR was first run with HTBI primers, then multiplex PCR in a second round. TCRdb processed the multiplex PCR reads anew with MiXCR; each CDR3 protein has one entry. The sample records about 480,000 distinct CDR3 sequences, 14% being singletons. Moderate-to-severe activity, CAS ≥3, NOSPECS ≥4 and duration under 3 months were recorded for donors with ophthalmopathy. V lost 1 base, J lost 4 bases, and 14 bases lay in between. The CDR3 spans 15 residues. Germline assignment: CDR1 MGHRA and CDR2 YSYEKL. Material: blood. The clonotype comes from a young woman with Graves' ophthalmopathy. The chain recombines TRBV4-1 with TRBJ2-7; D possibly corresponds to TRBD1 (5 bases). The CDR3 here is CASSQVKGVRYEQYF. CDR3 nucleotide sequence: TGCGCCAGCAGCCAAGTTAAAGGGGTTAGGTACGAGCAGTACTTC.